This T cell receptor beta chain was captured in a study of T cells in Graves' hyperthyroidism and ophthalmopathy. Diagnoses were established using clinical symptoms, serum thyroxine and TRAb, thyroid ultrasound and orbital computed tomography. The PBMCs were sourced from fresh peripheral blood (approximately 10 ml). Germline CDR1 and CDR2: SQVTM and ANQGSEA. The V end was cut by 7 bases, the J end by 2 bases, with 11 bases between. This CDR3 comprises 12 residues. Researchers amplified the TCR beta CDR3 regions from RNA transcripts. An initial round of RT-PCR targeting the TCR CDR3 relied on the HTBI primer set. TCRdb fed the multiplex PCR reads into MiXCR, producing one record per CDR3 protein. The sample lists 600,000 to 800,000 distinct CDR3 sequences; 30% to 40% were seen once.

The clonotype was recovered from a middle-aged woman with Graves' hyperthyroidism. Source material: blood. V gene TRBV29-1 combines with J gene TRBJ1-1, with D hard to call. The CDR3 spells CSACPGNTEAFF. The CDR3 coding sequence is TGCAGCGCTTGCCCGGGAAACACTGAAGCTTTCTTT. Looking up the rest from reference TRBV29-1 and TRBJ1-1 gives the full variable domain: SAVISQKPSRDICQRGTSLTIQCQVDSQVTMMFWYRQQPGQSLTLIATANQGSEATYESGFVIDKFPISRPNLTFSTLTVSNMSPEDSSIYLCSACPGNTEAFFGQGTRLTVV.